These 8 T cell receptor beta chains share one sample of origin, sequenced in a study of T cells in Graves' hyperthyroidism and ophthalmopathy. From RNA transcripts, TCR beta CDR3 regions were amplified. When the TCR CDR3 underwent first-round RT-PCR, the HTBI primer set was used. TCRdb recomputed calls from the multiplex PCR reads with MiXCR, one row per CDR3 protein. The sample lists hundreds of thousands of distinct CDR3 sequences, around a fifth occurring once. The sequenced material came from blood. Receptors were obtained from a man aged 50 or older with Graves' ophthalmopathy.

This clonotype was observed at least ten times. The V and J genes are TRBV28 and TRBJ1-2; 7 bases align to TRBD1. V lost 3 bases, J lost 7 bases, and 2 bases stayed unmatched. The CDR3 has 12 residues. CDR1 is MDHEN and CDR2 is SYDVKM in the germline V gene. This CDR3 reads CASSFRGSGYTF. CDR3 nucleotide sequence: TGTGCCAGCAGTTTCAGGGGGAGTGGCTACACCTTC.

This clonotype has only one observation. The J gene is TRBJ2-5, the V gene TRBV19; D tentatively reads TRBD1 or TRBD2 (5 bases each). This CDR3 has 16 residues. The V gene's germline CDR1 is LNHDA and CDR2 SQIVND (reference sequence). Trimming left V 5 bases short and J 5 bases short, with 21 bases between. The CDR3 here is CASSVHKDSRGETQYF. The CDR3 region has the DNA TGTGCCAGTAGTGTACACAAGGACTCTCGGGGCGAGACCCAGTACTTC. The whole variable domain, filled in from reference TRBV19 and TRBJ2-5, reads DGGITQSPKYLFRKEGQNVTLSCEQNLNHDAMYWYRQDPGQGLRLIYYSQIVNDFQKGDIAEGYSVSREKKESFPLTVTSAQKNPTAFYLCASSVHKDSRGETQYFGPGTRLLVL.

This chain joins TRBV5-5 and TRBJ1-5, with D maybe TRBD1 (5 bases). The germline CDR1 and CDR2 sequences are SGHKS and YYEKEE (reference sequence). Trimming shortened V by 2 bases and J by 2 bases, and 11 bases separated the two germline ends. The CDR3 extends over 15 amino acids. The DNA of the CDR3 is TGTGCCAGCAGCTTTTCGGGGGACGGCAATCAGCCCCAGCATTTT. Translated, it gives CASSFSGDGNQPQHF. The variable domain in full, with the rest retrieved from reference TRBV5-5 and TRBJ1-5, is DAGVTQSPTHLIKTRGQQVTLRCSPISGHKSVSWYQQVLGQGPQFIFQYYEKEERGRGNFPDRFSARQFPNYSSELNVNALLLGDSALYLCASSFSGDGNQPQHFGDGTRLSIL.

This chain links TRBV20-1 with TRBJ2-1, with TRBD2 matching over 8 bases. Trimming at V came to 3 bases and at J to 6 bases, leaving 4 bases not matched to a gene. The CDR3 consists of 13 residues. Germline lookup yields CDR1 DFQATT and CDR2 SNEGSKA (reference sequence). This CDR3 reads CSASGRALNEQFF. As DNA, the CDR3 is TGCAGTGCTAGCGGGAGGGCCCTCAATGAGCAGTTCTTC.

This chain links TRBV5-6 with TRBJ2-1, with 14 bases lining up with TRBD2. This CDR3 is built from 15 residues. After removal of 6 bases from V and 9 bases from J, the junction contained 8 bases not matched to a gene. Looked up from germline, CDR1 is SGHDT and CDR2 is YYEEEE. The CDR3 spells CASTTGLAGVIEQFF. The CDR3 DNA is TGTGCCAGCACCACGGGACTAGCGGGAGTTATTGAGCAGTTCTTC.

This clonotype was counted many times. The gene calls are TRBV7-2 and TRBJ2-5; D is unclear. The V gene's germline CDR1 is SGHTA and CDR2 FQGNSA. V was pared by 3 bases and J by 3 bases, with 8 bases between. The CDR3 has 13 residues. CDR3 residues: CASSFGREETQYF. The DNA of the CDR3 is TGTGCCAGCAGCTTTGGTAGGGAAGAGACCCAGTACTTC.

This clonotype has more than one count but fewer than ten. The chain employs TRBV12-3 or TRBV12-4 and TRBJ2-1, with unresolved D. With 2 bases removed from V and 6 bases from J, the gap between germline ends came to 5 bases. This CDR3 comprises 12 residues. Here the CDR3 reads CASSLNLNEQFF. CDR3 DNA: TGTGCCAGCAGTTTAAACCTCAATGAGCAGTTCTTC.

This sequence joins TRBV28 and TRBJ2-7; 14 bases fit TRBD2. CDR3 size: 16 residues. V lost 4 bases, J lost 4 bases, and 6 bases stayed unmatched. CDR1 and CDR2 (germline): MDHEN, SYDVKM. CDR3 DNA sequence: TGTGCCAGCAGTTCCGCCGGGACTAGCGGGAGTTACGAGCAGTACTTC. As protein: CASSSAGTSGSYEQYF.